This record concerns one TCR beta chain sequence. Its antigen remains unknown. This record belongs to a study of Tregs in tolerant kidney transplant recipients. Background on the study: The nonmyeloablative bone marrow transplants came from related graft donors, with transient mixed chimerism. Whole-study findings and limits: The small number of patients limits these findings pending further validation. For some patients, primers changed over time, blocking nucleotide-level comparison.

Per the germline V gene, CDR1 is MGHRA and CDR2 is YSYEKL. The length of the CDR3 is 12 residues. Trimming pared 4 bases from V and 7 bases from J, leaving 8 bases between. Only in-frame clones appear in the TCRdb table, and some are missing; sequencing was by immunoSEQ multiplex PCR. This sample carries around 98,000 clones, approximately 94% of them seen once, and the ten largest clones take 0.46%. CD4+CD25+CD127- Tregs, CD4+CD25- non-Tregs, CD4 and CD8 cells were sorted. The chain combines TRBV4-1 with TRBJ1-5; no firm D call. This sample comprised CD4+ T cells from blood, obtained before the transplant. The clonotype was recovered from a human donor who received a combined kidney and bone marrow transplant. The chain's CDR3 is CASSLVGQPQHF. In nucleotides, the CDR3 is TGCGCCAGCAGCCTAGTGGGCCAGCCCCAGCATTTT.